This record covers a single T cell receptor beta chain. Antigen: not known. This specimen belongs to a study of response to subunit inactivated influenza vaccine. TCRdb independently ran MiXCR on the RT-PCR reads; one entry per CDR3 protein. Here the sample spans about 310,000 distinct CDR3 sequences, 21% being singletons. Study outcomes and limitations: There was a suggestion from the authors that each seasonal influenza vaccination recruits few new T cells.

The sequence derives from a man between 50 and 70 years old who received an inactivated influenza vaccine. This sample comprised PBMCs from blood, obtained 21 months after vaccination.

In DNA form, the CDR3 reads TGTGCCAGCAGTCAAGGGACCGGACCATACGAGCAGTACTTC. Amino acids: CASSQGTGPYEQYF. This chain links TRBV27 with TRBJ2-7; either TRBD1 or TRBD2 may supply D (5 bases each). Germline V gives CDR1 MNHEY, CDR2 SMNVEV (reference sequence). This CDR3 is built from 14 residues. Trimming took off 5 bases at V and 4 bases at J, with 15 bases between the two ends.